A single sample is the source of the 4 T cell receptor beta chains below, sequenced in a study of monozygotic twins with inflammatory bowel disease. After re-calling the 5' RACE reads, TCRdb lists one entry per CDR3 protein, DNA absent. The table lists 300,000 to 400,000 distinct CDR3 sequences, with just over 2.5% in the top ten. The source material was blood. These receptors were obtained from a human donor with ulcerative colitis or Crohn's disease, or a healthy co-twin of an affected twin (not recorded which).

The V and J genes are TRBV6-1 and TRBJ2-3; TCRdb selects TRBD2, and the lack of DNA leaves this call unchecked. CDR1 and CDR2 from the germline V gene are MNHNS and SASEGT. The CDR3 length is 13 residues. CDR3 sequence: CATRGAIADTQYF.

V gene TRBV13 combines with J gene TRBJ2-7. The CDR3 is 13 amino acids. CDR1 is PRHDT and CDR2 is FYEKMQ in the germline V gene (reference sequence). The CDR3 reads CASSLGLPYEQYF.

The chain couples TRBV4-3 to TRBJ1-1. The CDR3 totals 18 residues. The germline V gene encodes CDR1 LGHNA and CDR2 YSLEER. The CDR3 is CASSQDSIRGIMNTEAFF.

This chain joins TRBV4-3 and TRBJ2-3; TCRdb picks TRBD2, but there is no DNA to check that call. Germline loops: CDR1 LGHNA, CDR2 YSLEER. The CDR3 runs to 16 residues. This CDR3 reads CASSLGDSSGTDTQYF.